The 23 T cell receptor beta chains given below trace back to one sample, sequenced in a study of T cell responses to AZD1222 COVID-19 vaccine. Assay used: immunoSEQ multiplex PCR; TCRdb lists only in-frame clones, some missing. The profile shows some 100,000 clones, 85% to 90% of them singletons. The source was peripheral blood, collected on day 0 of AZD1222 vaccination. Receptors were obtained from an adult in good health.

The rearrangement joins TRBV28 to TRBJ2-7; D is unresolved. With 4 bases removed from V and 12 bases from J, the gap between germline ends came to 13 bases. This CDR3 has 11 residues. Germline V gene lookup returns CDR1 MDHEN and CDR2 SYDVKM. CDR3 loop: CASSSPYFRYF. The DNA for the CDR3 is TGTGCCAGCAGTTCCCCCTACTTTCGGTACTTC.

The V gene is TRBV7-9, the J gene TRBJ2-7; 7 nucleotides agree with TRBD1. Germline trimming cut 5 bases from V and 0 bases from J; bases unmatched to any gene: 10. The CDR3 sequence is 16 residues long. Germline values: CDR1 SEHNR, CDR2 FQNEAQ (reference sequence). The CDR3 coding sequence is TGTGCCAGCAGCCCTACAGGGGTGCGGGCCTCCTACGAGCAGTACTTC. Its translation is CASSPTGVRASYEQYF.

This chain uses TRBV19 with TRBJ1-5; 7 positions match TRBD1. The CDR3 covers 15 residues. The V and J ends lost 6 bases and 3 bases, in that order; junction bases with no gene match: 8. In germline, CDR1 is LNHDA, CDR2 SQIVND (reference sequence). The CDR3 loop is CASRSEDRNNQPQHF. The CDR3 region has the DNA TGTGCCAGTAGGTCCGAGGACAGGAACAATCAGCCCCAGCATTTT.

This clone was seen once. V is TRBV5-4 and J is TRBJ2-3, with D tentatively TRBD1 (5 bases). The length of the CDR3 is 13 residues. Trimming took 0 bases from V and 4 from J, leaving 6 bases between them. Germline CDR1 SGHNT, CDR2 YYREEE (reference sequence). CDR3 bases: TGTGCCAGCAGCTTGGAAGGGGCAGATACGCAGTATTTT. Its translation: CASSLEGADTQYF.

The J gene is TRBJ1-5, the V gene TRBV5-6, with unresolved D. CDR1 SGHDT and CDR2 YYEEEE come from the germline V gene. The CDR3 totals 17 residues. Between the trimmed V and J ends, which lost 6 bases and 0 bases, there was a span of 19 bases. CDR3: CASKKRETGYSNQPQHF. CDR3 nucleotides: TGTGCCAGCAAGAAAAGAGAGACGGGGTATAGCAATCAGCCCCAGCATTTT. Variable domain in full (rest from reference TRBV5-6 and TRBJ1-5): DAGVTQSPTHLIKTRGQQVTLRCSPKSGHDTVSWYQQALGQGPQFIFQYYEEEERQRGNFPDRFSGHQFPNYSSELNVNALLLGDSALYLCASKKRETGYSNQPQHFGDGTRLSIL.

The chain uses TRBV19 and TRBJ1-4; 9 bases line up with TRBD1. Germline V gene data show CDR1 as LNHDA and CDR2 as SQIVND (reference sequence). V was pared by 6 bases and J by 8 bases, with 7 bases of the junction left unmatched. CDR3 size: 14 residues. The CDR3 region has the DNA TGTGCCAGTAGCCAAACAGGGGGCACAGAAAAACTGTTTTTT. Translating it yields CASSQTGGTEKLFF.

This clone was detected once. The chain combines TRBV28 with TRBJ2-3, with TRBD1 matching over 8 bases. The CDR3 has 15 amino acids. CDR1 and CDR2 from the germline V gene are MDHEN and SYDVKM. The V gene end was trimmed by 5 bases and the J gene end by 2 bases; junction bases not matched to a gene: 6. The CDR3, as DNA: TGTGCCAGCAGTGCACCAGGGGGCGCCACAGATACGCAGTATTTT. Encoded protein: CASSAPGGATDTQYF.

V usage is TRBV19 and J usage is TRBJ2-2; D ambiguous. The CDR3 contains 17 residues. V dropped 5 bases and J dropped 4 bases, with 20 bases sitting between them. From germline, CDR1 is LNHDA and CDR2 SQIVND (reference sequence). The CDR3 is CASSPLSGYISTGELFF. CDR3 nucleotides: TGTGCCAGTAGTCCCCTCAGTGGATACATTTCCACCGGGGAGCTGTTTTTT. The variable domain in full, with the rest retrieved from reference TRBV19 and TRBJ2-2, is DGGITQSPKYLFRKEGQNVTLSCEQNLNHDAMYWYRQDPGQGLRLIYYSQIVNDFQKGDIAEGYSVSREKKESFPLTVTSAQKNPTAFYLCASSPLSGYISTGELFFGEGSRLTVL.

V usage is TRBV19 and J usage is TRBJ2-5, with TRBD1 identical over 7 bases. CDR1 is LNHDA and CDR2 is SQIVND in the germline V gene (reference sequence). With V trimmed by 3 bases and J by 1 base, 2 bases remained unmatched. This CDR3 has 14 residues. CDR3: CASSIDRVQETQYF. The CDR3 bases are TGTGCCAGTAGTATCGACAGGGTCCAAGAGACCCAGTACTTC. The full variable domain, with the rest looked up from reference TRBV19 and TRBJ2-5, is DGGITQSPKYLFRKEGQNVTLSCEQNLNHDAMYWYRQDPGQGLRLIYYSQIVNDFQKGDIAEGYSVSREKKESFPLTVTSAQKNPTAFYLCASSIDRVQETQYFGPGTRLLVL.

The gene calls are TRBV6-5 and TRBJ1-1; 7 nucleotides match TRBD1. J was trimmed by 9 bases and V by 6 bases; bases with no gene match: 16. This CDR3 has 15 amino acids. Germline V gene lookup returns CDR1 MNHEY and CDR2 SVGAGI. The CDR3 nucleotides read TGTGCCAGCAGACCCGACAGGGCCTTAGTATTAAAAGCTTTCTTT. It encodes CASRPDRALVLKAFF.

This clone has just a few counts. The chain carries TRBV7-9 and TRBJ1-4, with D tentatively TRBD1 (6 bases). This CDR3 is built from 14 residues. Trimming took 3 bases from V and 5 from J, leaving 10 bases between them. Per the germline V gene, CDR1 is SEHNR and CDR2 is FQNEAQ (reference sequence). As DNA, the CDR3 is TGTGCCAGCAGCTTTCGACAGGCGAATGAAAAACTGTTTTTT. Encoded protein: CASSFRQANEKLFF.

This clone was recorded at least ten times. This chain's CDR3 is CASKSTVAGYTF. CDR3 sequence (DNA): TGTGCCAGCAAGTCGACAGTTGCCGGCTACACCTTC. The chain is built from TRBV6-5 and TRBJ1-2; tentatively, D is TRBD1 (5 bases). Trimming removed 7 bases at V and 8 bases at J, with 14 bases between. This CDR3 spans 12 amino acids. Germline loops: CDR1 MNHEY, CDR2 SVGAGI.

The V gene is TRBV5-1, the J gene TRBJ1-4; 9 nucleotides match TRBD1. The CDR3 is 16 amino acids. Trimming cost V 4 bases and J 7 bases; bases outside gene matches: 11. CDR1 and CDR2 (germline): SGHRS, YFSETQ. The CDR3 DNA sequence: TGCGCCAGCAGCACACAGTTGGGACAGGGTGGTGAAAAACTGTTTTTT. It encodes CASSTQLGQGGEKLFF.

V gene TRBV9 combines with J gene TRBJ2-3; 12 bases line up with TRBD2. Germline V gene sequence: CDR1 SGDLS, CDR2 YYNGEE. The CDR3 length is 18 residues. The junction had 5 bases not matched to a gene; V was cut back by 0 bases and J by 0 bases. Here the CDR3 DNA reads TGTGCCAGCAGCGTAGGCGGGACTAGCGGGTCCAGCACAGATACGCAGTATTTT. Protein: CASSVGGTSGSSTDTQYF.

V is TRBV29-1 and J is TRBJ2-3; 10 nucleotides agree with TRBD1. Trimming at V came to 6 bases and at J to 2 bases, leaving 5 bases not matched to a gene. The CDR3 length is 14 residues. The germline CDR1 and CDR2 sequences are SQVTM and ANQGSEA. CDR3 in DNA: TGCAGCGTCCGACAGGGGGCGGCCACAGATACGCAGTATTTT. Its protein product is CSVRQGAATDTQYF.

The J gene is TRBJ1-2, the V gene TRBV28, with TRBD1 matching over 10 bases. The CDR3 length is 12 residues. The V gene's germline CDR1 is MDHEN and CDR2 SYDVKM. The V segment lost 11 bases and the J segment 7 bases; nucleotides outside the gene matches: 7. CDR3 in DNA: TGTGCCGGGGGACAGGGGTACGGTGGCTACACCTTC. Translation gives CAGGQGYGGYTF.

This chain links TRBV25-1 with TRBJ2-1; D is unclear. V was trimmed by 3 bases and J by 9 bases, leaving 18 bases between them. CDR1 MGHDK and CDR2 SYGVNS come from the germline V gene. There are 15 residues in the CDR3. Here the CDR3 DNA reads TGTGCCAGCAGTGACGGTTGGGCTCGCACTGGTGAGCAGTTCTTC. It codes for CASSDGWARTGEQFF.

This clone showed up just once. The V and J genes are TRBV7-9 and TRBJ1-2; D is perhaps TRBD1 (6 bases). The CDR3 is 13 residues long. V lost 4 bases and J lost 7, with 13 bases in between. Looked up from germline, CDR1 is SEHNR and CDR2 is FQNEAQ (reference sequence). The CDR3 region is CASSSGTPAGYTF. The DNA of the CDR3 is TGTGCCAGCAGCTCAGGGACACCGGCTGGCTACACCTTC. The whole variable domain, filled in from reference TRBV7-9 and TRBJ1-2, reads DTGVSQNPRHKITKRGQNVTFRCDPISEHNRLYWYRQTLGQGPEFLTYFQNEAQLEKSRLLSDRFSAERPKGSFSTLEIQRTEQGDSAMYLCASSSGTPAGYTFGSGTRLTVV.

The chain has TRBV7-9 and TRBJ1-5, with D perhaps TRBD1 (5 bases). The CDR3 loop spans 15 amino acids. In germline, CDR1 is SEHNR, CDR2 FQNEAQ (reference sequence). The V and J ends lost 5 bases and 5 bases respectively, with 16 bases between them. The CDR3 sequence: CASSIGDRRDQPQHF. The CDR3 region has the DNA TGTGCCAGCAGCATTGGGGACCGACGGGATCAGCCCCAGCATTTT.

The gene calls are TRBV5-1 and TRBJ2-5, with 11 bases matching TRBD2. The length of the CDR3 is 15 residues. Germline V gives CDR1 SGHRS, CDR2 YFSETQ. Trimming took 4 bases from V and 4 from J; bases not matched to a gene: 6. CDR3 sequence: CASSPTSGRRETQYF. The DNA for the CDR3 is TGCGCCAGCAGCCCAACTAGCGGGAGACGAGAGACCCAGTACTTC.

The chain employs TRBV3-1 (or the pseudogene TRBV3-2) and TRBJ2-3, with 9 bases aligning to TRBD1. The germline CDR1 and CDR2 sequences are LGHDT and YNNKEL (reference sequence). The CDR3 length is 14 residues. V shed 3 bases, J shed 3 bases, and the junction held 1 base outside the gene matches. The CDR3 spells CASSQDRGTDTQYF. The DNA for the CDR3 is TGTGCCAGCAGCCAGGACAGGGGAACAGATACGCAGTATTTT.

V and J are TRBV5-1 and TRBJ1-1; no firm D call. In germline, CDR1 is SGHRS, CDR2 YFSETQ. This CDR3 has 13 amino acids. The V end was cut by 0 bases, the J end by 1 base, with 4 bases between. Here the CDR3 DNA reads TGCGCCAGCAGCTTGGTCGCGAACACTGAAGCTTTCTTT. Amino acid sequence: CASSLVANTEAFF.

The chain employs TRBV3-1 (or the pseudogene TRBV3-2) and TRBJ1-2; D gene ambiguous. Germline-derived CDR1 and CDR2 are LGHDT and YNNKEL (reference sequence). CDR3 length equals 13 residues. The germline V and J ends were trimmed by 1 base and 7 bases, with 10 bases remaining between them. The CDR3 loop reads CASSQVVSTGYTF. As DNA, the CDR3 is TGTGCCAGCAGCCAAGTTGTCAGTACTGGCTACACCTTC.